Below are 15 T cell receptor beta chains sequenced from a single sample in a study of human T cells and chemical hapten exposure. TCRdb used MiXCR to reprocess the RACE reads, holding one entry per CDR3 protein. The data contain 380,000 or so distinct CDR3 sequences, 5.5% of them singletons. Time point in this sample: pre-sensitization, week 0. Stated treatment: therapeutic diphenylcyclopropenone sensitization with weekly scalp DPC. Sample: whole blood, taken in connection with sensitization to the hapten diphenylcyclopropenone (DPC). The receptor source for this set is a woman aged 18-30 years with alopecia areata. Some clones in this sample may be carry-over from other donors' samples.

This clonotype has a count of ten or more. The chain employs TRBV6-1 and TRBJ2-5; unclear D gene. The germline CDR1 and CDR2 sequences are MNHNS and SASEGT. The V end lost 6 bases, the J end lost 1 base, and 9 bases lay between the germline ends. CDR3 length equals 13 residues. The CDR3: CASRKQPQETQYF. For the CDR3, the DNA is TGTGCCAGCAGAAAACAGCCCCAAGAGACCCAGTACTTC.

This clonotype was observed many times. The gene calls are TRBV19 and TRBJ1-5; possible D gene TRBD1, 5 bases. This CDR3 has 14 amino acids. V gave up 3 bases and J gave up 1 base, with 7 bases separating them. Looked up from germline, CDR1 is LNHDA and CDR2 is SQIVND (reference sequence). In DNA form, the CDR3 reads TGTGCCAGTAGTATCCGGGACAGCAATCAGCCCCAGCATTTT. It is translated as CASSIRDSNQPQHF.

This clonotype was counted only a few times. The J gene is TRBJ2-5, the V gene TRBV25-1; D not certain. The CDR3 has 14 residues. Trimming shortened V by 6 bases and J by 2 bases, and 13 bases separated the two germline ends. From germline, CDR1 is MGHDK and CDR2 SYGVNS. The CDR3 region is CASSPNQGQETQYF. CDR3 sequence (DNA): TGTGCCAGCAGCCCTAATCAAGGGCAAGAGACCCAGTACTTC.

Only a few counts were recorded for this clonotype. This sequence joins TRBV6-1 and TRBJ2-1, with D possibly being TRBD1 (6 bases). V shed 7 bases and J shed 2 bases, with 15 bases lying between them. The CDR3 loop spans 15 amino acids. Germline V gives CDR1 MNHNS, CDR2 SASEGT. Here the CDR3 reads CASTRGISAYNEQFF. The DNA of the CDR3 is TGTGCCAGCACAAGGGGGATCAGCGCCTACAATGAGCAGTTCTTC.

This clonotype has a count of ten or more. CDR3 sequence reads: CASSEALRQETQYF. The CDR3 DNA follows: TGTGCCAGCAGCGAGGCACTACGTCAAGAGACCCAGTACTTC. The chain combines TRBV28 with TRBJ2-5, with D unclear. In germline, CDR1 is MDHEN, CDR2 SYDVKM. This CDR3 contains 14 residues. Trimming stripped 6 bases from V and 2 bases from J, with 13 bases between.

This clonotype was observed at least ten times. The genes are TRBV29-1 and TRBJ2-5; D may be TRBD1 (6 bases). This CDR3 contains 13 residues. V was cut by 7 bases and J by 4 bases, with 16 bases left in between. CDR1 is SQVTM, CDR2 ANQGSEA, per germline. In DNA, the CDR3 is TGCAGCGCCGCCAGGGGTTCGGGAGAGACCCAGTACTTC. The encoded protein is CSAARGSGETQYF.

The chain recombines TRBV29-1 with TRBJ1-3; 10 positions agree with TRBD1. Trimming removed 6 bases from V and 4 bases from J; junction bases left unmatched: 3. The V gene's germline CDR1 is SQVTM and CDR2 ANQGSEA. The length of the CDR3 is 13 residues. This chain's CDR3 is CSVGTGVGNTIYF. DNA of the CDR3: TGCAGCGTGGGGACAGGGGTAGGAAACACCATATATTTT.

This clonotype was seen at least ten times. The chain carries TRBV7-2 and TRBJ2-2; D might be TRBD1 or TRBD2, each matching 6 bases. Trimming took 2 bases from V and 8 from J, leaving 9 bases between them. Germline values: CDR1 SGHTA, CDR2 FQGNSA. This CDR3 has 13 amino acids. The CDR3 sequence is CASSLQGRGELFF. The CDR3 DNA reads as TGTGCCAGCAGCTTACAGGGGAGGGGGGAGCTGTTTTTT.

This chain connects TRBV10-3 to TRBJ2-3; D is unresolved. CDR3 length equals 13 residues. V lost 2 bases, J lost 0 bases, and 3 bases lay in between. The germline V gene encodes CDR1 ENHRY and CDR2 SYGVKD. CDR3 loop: CAISEVSTDTQYF. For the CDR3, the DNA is TGTGCCATCAGTGAGGTCAGCACAGATACGCAGTATTTT.

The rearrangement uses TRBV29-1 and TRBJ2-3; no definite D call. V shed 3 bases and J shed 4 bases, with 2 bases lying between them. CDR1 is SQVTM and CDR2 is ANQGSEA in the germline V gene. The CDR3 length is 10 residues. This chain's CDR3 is CSVDADTQYF. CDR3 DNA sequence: TGCAGCGTTGATGCAGATACGCAGTATTTT.

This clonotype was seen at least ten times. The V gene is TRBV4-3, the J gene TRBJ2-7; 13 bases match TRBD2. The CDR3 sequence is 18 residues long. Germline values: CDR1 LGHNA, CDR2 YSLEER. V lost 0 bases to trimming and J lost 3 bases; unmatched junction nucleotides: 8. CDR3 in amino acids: CASSQDPSGLAGSYEQYF. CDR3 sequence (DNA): TGCGCCAGCAGCCAAGATCCCTCGGGACTAGCGGGGAGCTACGAGCAGTACTTC.

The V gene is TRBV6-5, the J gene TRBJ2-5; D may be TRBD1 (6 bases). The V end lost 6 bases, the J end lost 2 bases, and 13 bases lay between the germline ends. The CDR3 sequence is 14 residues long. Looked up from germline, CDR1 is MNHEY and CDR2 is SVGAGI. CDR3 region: CASRRRTAQETQYF. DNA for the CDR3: TGTGCCAGCAGAAGACGGACAGCTCAAGAGACCCAGTACTTC.

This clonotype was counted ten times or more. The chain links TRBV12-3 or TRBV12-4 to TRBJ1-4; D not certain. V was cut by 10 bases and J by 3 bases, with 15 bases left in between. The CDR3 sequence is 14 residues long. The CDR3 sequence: CATAPGVPNEKLFF. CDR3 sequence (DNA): TGTGCCACCGCCCCCGGGGTTCCTAATGAAAAACTGTTTTTT.

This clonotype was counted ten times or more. CDR3 amino acids: CASSSGRPGQGSSQPQHF. CDR3 nucleotides: TGTGCCAGCAGTTCAGGAAGACCGGGACAGGGCTCTAGTCAGCCCCAGCATTTT. This rearrangement joins TRBV2 to TRBJ1-5, with 9 bases identical to TRBD1. CDR1 is SNHLY, CDR2 FYNNEI, per germline. The CDR3 is made up of 18 amino acids. V lost 5 bases, J lost 6 bases, and 17 bases stayed unmatched.

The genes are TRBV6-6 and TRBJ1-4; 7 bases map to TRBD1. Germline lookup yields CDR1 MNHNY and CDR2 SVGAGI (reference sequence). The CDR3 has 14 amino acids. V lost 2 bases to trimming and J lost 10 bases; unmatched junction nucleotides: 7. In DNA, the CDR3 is TGTGCCAGCAGTTACGAGACAGGGAGGACAAAACTGTTTTTT. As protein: CASSYETGRTKLFF.